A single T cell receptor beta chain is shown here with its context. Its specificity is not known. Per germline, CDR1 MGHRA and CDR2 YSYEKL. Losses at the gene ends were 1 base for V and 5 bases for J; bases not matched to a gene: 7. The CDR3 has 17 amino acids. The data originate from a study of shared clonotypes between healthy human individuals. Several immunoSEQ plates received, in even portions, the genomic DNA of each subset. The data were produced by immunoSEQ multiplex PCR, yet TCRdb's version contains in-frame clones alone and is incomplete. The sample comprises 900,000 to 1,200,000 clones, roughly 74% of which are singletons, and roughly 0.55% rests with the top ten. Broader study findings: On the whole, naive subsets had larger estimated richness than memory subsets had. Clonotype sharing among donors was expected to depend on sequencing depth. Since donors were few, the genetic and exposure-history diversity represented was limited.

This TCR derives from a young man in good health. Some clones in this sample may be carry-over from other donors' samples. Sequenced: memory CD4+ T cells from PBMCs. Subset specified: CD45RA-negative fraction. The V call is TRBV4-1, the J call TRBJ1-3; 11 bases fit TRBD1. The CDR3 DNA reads TGCGCCAGCAGCCAAGGGATTAGGACAGGGGGCAGAAACACCATATATTTT. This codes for CASSQGIRTGGRNTIYF.